A single sample is the source of the 20 T cell receptor beta chains below, sequenced in a study of blood T cell repertoires in COVID-19. Produced via immunoSEQ multiplex PCR; TCRdb's table is partial and in-frame only. The sample has about 190,000 clones, under 90% seen once. The sample was peripheral blood. These receptors came from a human donor in a cohort sampled during active COVID-19.

This chain connects TRBV7-9 to TRBJ2-5; 11 bases fit TRBD2. After removal of 3 bases from V and 5 bases from J, the junction contained 5 bases not matched to a gene. Germline lookup yields CDR1 SEHNR and CDR2 FQNEAQ (reference sequence). The CDR3 is 15 residues long. CDR3 DNA sequence: TGTGCCAGCAGCTTGGGTAGCGGGAGGGTGGAGACCCAGTACTTC. Translated: CASSLGSGRVETQYF. Combining the CDR3 with reference TRBV7-9 and TRBJ2-5 gives the whole variable domain DTGVSQNPRHKITKRGQNVTFRCDPISEHNRLYWYRQTLGQGPEFLTYFQNEAQLEKSRLLSDRFSAERPKGSFSTLEIQRTEQGDSAMYLCASSLGSGRVETQYFGPGTRLLVL.

This chain uses TRBV7-2 with TRBJ2-6; D possibly corresponds to TRBD1 (5 bases). This CDR3 contains 13 residues. CDR1 and CDR2 from the germline V gene are SGHTA and FQGNSA. Trimming removed 6 bases from V and 10 bases from J, with 13 bases in between. The CDR3: CASRNQGKNVLTF. The CDR3, as DNA: TGTGCCAGCAGGAACCAGGGAAAGAACGTCCTGACTTTC.

This chain uses TRBV18 with TRBJ1-1; 7 bases are shared with TRBD1. The trim removed 0 bases at V and 4 bases at J, leaving 5 bases unmatched. This CDR3 is 15 amino acids long. The germline CDR1 and CDR2 sequences are KGHSH and LQKENI. CDR3 region: CASSPPDRRTTEAFF. The CDR3 DNA reads TGTGCCAGCTCACCACCGGACAGGAGGACCACTGAAGCTTTCTTT. Full variable domain (missing parts from reference TRBV18 and TRBJ1-1): NAGVMQNPRHLVRRRGQEARLRCSPMKGHSHVYWYRQLPEEGLKFMVYLQKENIIDESGMPKERFSAEFPKEGPSILRIQQVVRGDSAAYFCASSPPDRRTTEAFFGQGTRLTVV.

The chain links TRBV6-4 to TRBJ1-6, with TRBD1 identical over 7 bases. Per germline, CDR1 MRHNA and CDR2 SNTAGT. V lost 5 bases, J lost 2 bases, and 3 bases stayed unmatched. The CDR3 loop spans 15 amino acids. This CDR3 is CASSSGQAYNSPLHF. The CDR3 DNA follows: TGTGCCAGCAGTTCTGGACAGGCCTATAATTCACCCCTCCACTTT.

J is TRBJ2-7 and V is TRBV5-1; D is possibly TRBD1 (5 bases). Germline values: CDR1 SGHRS, CDR2 YFSETQ. The germline V and J ends were trimmed by 4 bases and 4 bases, with 12 bases remaining between them. This CDR3 is 13 amino acids long. CDR3 coding DNA: TGCGCCAGCAGCGACCCACCAGGGTACGAGCAGTACTTC. It is translated as CASSDPPGYEQYF.

The chain has TRBV19 and TRBJ2-7, with D perhaps TRBD1 (6 bases). The CDR3 sequence is 12 residues long. Germline CDR1 reads LNHDA; CDR2 reads SQIVND (reference sequence). Trimming shortened V by 11 bases and J by 2 bases, and 13 bases separated the two germline ends. In DNA form, the CDR3 reads TGTGCCGGATCGGACAGCGCCTACGAGCAGTACGTC. Residues: CAGSDSAYEQYV.

The gene calls are TRBV11-1 and TRBJ1-1, with D perhaps TRBD1 (5 bases). The CDR3 sequence is 16 residues long. Per the germline V gene, CDR1 is SGHAT and CDR2 is FQDESV (reference sequence). The V end lost 2 bases, the J end lost 3 bases, and 16 bases lay between the germline ends. CDR3 DNA: TGTGCCAGCAGCTTACGGGGGGGGAGAACTTACACTGAAGCTTTCTTT. Translated, it gives CASSLRGGRTYTEAFF.

The sample holds one count of this clone. The rearrangement uses TRBV27 and TRBJ2-2; 12 bases line up with TRBD2. Per the germline V gene, CDR1 is MNHEY and CDR2 is SMNVEV (reference sequence). V was clipped by 5 bases and J by 3 bases; unmatched bases: 7. The CDR3 contains 17 residues. CDR3 region: CASSRTSGISYTGELFF. CDR3 bases: TGTGCCAGCAGTCGGACTAGCGGGATATCGTACACCGGGGAGCTGTTTTTT.

The gene calls are TRBV28 and TRBJ1-3; 8 bases fit TRBD1. Germline CDR1 and CDR2: MDHEN and SYDVKM. The V gene end was trimmed by 6 bases and the J gene end by 1 base; junction bases not matched to a gene: 5. This CDR3 contains 15 residues. The CDR3 loop is CASSGDRTSGNTIYF. CDR3 nucleotides: TGTGCCAGCAGCGGGGACAGGACTTCTGGAAACACCATATATTTT.

The chain couples TRBV14 to TRBJ2-2; 7 bases agree with TRBD1. Trimming cost V 6 bases and J 4 bases; bases outside gene matches: 11. The V gene's germline CDR1 is SGHDN and CDR2 FVKESK. This CDR3 is 16 amino acids long. CDR3 amino acids: CASSQIQGFRTGELFF. The CDR3 DNA is TGTGCCAGCAGTCAGATACAGGGGTTCCGCACCGGGGAGCTGTTTTTT.

The V and J genes are TRBV5-1 and TRBJ2-2, with 7 bases identical to TRBD1. V shed 4 bases, J shed 7 bases, and the junction held 4 bases outside the gene matches. CDR1 and CDR2 (germline): SGHRS, YFSETQ. This CDR3 is 13 amino acids long. The CDR3 sequence: CASSQGDIGELFF. CDR3 nucleotides: TGCGCCAGCAGCCAGGGGGACATCGGGGAGCTGTTTTTT.

The rearrangement links TRBV5-5 to TRBJ1-5; 7 positions agree with TRBD1. This CDR3 spans 15 amino acids. Germline V gene lookup returns CDR1 SGHKS and CDR2 YYEKEE (reference sequence). The V segment lost 4 bases and the J segment 3 bases; nucleotides outside the gene matches: 7. The CDR3 DNA is TGTGCCAGCAGCGTAATGGGGACAGACAATCAGCCCCAGCATTTT. This translates into CASSVMGTDNQPQHF.

This chain joins TRBV28 and TRBJ1-1; 7 bases align to TRBD1. The V and J ends lost 5 bases and 7 bases, in that order; junction bases with no gene match: 13. CDR3 length equals 15 residues. CDR1 is MDHEN and CDR2 is SYDVKM in the germline V gene. Written as DNA, the CDR3 is TGTGCCAGCAGTGGCCGGGACAGAAACAAATATGAAGCTTTCTTT. Translation gives CASSGRDRNKYEAFF.

V usage is TRBV27 and J usage is TRBJ2-2, with D possibly being TRBD2 (7 bases). V lost 5 bases and J 2 bases, leaving 12 bases between the germline ends. There are 15 residues in the CDR3. Germline V CDR1 and CDR2: MNHEY, SMNVEV (reference sequence). Here the CDR3 DNA reads TGTGCCAGCAGTACAGGGACTACCAACACCGGGGAGCTGTTTTTT. Its translation is CASSTGTTNTGELFF.

The chain carries TRBV6-4 and TRBJ2-2; 9 positions match TRBD1. With 5 bases clipped from V and 4 bases from J, the junction kept 5 bases outside the gene matches. Germline V gene lookup returns CDR1 MRHNA and CDR2 SNTAGT. The CDR3 is 15 amino acids. CDR3 loop: CASSPGQGFTGELFF. In DNA, the CDR3 is TGTGCCAGCAGTCCGGGACAGGGATTCACCGGGGAGCTGTTTTTT.

The table lists this clone with a few counts. The V and J genes are TRBV30 and TRBJ2-3; 10 bases map to TRBD1. Germline-derived CDR1 and CDR2 are GTSNPN and SVGIG (reference sequence). The CDR3 loop spans 15 amino acids. The ends lost 2 bases at V and 4 bases at J; junction bases unmatched: 6. DNA for the CDR3: TGTGCCTGGAGTCCGGACAGGGGGTTTTCAGATACGCAGTATTTT. It encodes CAWSPDRGFSDTQYF.

The V gene is TRBV6-1, the J gene TRBJ2-2; TRBD2 is a possible D gene (5 bases). This CDR3 comprises 16 residues. The germline V gene has CDR1 MNHNS and CDR2 SASEGT. Trimming cost V 0 bases and J 6 bases, with 14 bases left between them. CDR3 loop: CASSEALAWESGELFF. The CDR3 DNA is TGTGCCAGCAGTGAAGCGTTAGCGTGGGAGTCCGGGGAGCTGTTTTTT.

The chain joins TRBV5-5 to TRBJ1-1, with a weak D call TRBD1 (5 bases). Germline V lookup: CDR1 SGHKS, CDR2 YYEKEE (reference sequence). The CDR3 is 16 residues long. The ends were cut back, 6 bases at V and 0 bases at J, with 18 bases in the middle. CDR3 in DNA: TGTGCCAGCACGGCAGGGCGGTCTCCAATGAACACTGAAGCTTTCTTT. This codes for CASTAGRSPMNTEAFF.

The gene calls are TRBV7-9 and TRBJ2-7; 16 nucleotides align to TRBD2. The CDR3 spans 18 residues. V lost 4 bases to trimming and J lost 5 bases; unmatched junction nucleotides: 11. Looked up from germline, CDR1 is SEHNR and CDR2 is FQNEAQ (reference sequence). Here the CDR3 DNA reads TGTGCCAGCAGCTCCCTCCTGGGACTAGCGGGAGGGAAGGACGAGCAGTACTTC. It specifies CASSSLLGLAGGKDEQYF.

The V and J genes are TRBV3-1 (or the pseudogene TRBV3-2) and TRBJ1-2; D unresolved. The CDR3 spans 13 residues. Trimming took 6 bases from V and 7 from J, leaving 15 bases between them. Germline loops: CDR1 LGHDT, CDR2 YNNKEL (reference sequence). The DNA of the CDR3 is TGTGCCAGCAGAGGACCTGGGAGTCGTGGCTACACCTTC. Translated: CASRGPGSRGYTF.